This TCR beta chain comes out of a study of blood T cells in healthy people across ages. Findings and limits, study-wide: With donor CMV status unknown, expanded clonotype changes were possibly confounded. Relative to aged donors, long-lived donors carried more naive CD4+ cells and displayed higher diversity. When one million T cells were used, diversity estimates were thought to be underestimates.

CDR3 length equals 15 residues. Per germline, CDR1 SEHNR and CDR2 FQNEAQ (reference sequence). Trimming left V 1 base short and J 9 bases short, with 16 bases between. A remark on this clonotype: What it binds is unknown.

With a J-beta primer mix and a sample-barcoded 5' primer, a second PCR ran about 7 to 11 cycles. TCRdb called the 5' RACE reads again in MiXCR, with one record for every CDR3 protein. Here the sample spans 1 million or so distinct CDR3 sequences, around 43% being singletons. The genes are TRBV7-9 and TRBJ2-1; maybe TRBD2 (7 bases). The sequenced material came from blood. The clonotype comes from a woman in her fifties or sixties in good health. The CDR3 here is CASSLEGGFAVEQFF. Here the CDR3 DNA reads TGTGCCAGCAGCTTAGAGGGGGGGTTTGCTGTTGAGCAGTTCTTC.